This entry lists 23 T cell receptor beta chains sequenced from one sample in a study of beta chain features in type 1 diabetes. Study results and limitations: In every one of the four CD4+ subsets, TCRB CDR3s were moderately but significantly shorter in Type 1 diabetes patients.

No antigens are known for them. Isolated RNA was reverse transcribed in full, so expressed TCRB transcripts were sequenced. Clones were sequenced by immunoSEQ multiplex PCR, and TCRdb holds only the in-frame ones, with some missing. The repertoire includes roughly 350,000 clones, around a tenth of them detected once, and 0.55% to 0.75% sits in the top ten. The sample was central memory CD4+ T cells from blood. The receptors come from a man in his thirties or forties with type 1 diabetes.

This clone was observed a few times. The chain is built from TRBV7-2 and TRBJ1-3, with D maybe TRBD1 (6 bases). This CDR3 has 15 residues. V lost 6 bases to trimming and J lost 2 bases, with 14 bases between them. Germline values: CDR1 SGHTA, CDR2 FQGNSA. The CDR3 nucleotides are TGTGCCAGCAGTCACCGAGGACAGACTGGAAACACCATATATTTT. It yields the protein CASSHRGQTGNTIYF.

This clone was observed once. V and J are TRBV5-6 and TRBJ2-7, with TRBD1 matching over 9 bases. The CDR3 covers 15 residues. The germline CDR1 and CDR2 sequences are SGHDT and YYEEEE. The J segment lost 2 bases and the V segment lost 2 bases, leaving 5 bases of the junction unmatched. As DNA, the CDR3 is TGTGCCAGCAGCTTAGAGGGACAGGGAGCCTACGAGCAGTACTTC. Its protein is CASSLEGQGAYEQYF.

Only a few counts were recorded for this clone. The chain is built from TRBV7-2 and TRBJ2-6, with D hard to call. The V gene lost 4 bases and the J gene lost 0 bases, with 7 bases spanning the gap. Per germline, CDR1 SGHTA and CDR2 FQGNSA. CDR3 length: 15 residues. This CDR3 is CASSYGYSGANVLTF. In DNA, the CDR3 is TGTGCCAGCAGCTACGGGTACTCTGGGGCCAACGTCCTGACTTTC.

V and J are TRBV5-4 and TRBJ2-1, with a weak D call TRBD1 (5 bases). Germline CDR1 reads SGHNT; CDR2 reads YYREEE (reference sequence). The V and J ends lost 4 bases and 5 bases respectively, with 19 bases between them. This CDR3 is built from 16 residues. CDR3 in DNA: TGTGCCAGCAGCCCAGGGCAGGGATGGACGGACAATGAGCAGTTCTTC. Its protein product is CASSPGQGWTDNEQFF.

A few counts support this clone. This specimen includes other DNA sequences encoding the same CDR3. The rearrangement links TRBV6-6 to TRBJ2-5, with 7 nucleotides matching TRBD1. The germline V gene has CDR1 MNHNY and CDR2 SVGAGI (reference sequence). V was clipped by 6 bases and J by 3 bases; unmatched bases: 4. The CDR3 has 13 residues. Here the CDR3 DNA reads TGTGCCAGCAGCTACAGGGGTGAAGAGACCCAGTACTTC. Protein product: CASSYRGEETQYF.

This CDR3 is CASRWGPGSSYEQYF. The CDR3 nucleotides read TGTGCCAGCAGGTGGGGACCAGGGAGCTCCTACGAGCAGTACTTC. The chain employs TRBV5-5 and TRBJ2-7, with D perhaps being TRBD1 or TRBD2 (5 bases each). The CDR3 has 15 residues. The V and J ends lost 5 bases and 0 bases respectively, with 15 bases between them. Germline lookup yields CDR1 SGHKS and CDR2 YYEKEE (reference sequence).

This clone has a handful of counts. The genes are TRBV10-3 and TRBJ2-2; a possible D gene is TRBD2 (6 bases). The V gene's germline CDR1 is ENHRY and CDR2 SYGVKD. The CDR3 runs 14 residues. V lost 10 bases and J lost 0, with 12 bases in between. The CDR3 loop reads CASREVSNTGELFF. In DNA, the CDR3 is TGTGCCAGCAGGGAGGTTTCGAACACCGGGGAGCTGTTTTTT.

V gene TRBV7-9 combines with J gene TRBJ1-2; D perhaps matches TRBD1 (5 bases). V lost 4 bases to trimming and J lost 7 bases, with 25 bases between them. Germline values: CDR1 SEHNR, CDR2 FQNEAQ (reference sequence). The CDR3 sequence is 17 residues long. The CDR3 here is CASSSLEGPSPSPGYTF. As DNA, the CDR3 is TGTGCCAGCAGCTCACTCGAGGGGCCCTCCCCTTCACCTGGCTACACCTTC.

With regard to this clone: One end of the junction does not line up with germline, which may come from a read error. The chain employs TRBV5-1 and TRBJ2-1, with 9 bases identical to TRBD2. Germline values: CDR1 SGHRS, CDR2 YFSETQ. The CDR3 has 16 residues. CDR3 amino acids: CASSLAASGAYNGQFF. The CDR3 coding sequence is TGCGCCAGCAGCTTGGCGGCTAGCGGGGCCTACAATGGGCAGTTCTTC.

The sample holds a few counts of this clone. This chain joins TRBV6-5 and TRBJ1-2, with D perhaps TRBD1 (5 bases). The CDR3 spans 14 residues. Germline assignment: CDR1 MNHEY and CDR2 SVGAGI. The V end was cut by 7 bases, the J end by 3 bases, with 15 bases between. CDR3 protein: CASMTPGLDYGYTF. In DNA, the CDR3 is TGTGCCAGCATGACGCCGGGGCTGGACTATGGCTACACCTTC.

This clone was counted a few times. The gene calls are TRBV6-5 and TRBJ2-7; D is unresolved. Germline V gene data show CDR1 as MNHEY and CDR2 as SVGAGI. The CDR3 totals 11 residues. V was pared by 2 bases and J by 5 bases, with 4 bases between. The DNA of the CDR3 is TGTGCCAGCAGTTACCGTGACGAGCAGTACTTC. As protein: CASSYRDEQYF.

The gene calls are TRBV28 and TRBJ2-7; either TRBD1 or TRBD2 may supply D (5 bases each). Germline CDR1 and CDR2: MDHEN and SYDVKM. Trimming left V 1 base short and J 13 bases short, with 17 bases between. The CDR3 has 13 amino acids. As DNA, the CDR3 is TGTGCCAGCAGTTTATCAATGGGGGTTGTTCTCTACTTC. It specifies CASSLSMGVVLYF.

This clone came up a few times. The rearrangement uses TRBV25-1 and TRBJ2-7; possibly TRBD1 for D (6 bases). The V end lost 8 bases, the J end lost 2 bases, and 13 bases lay between the germline ends. Germline assignment: CDR1 MGHDK and CDR2 SYGVNS. The CDR3 loop spans 13 amino acids. The CDR3 here is CASARDTAYEQYF. DNA of the CDR3: TGTGCCAGCGCCCGGGACACTGCCTACGAGCAGTACTTC.

This clone appeared a few times. This chain links TRBV7-8 with TRBJ2-2, with D perhaps TRBD2 (7 bases). The CDR3 is 16 residues long. Trimming took 5 bases from V and 4 from J, leaving 17 bases between them. CDR1 is SGHVS, CDR2 FQNEAQ, per germline. The CDR3 reads CASSLGGAGGTGELFF. CDR3 nucleotides: TGTGCCAGCAGCCTAGGGGGGGCTGGTGGCACCGGGGAGCTGTTTTTT. Supplemented by reference TRBV7-8 and TRBJ2-2, the full variable domain reads GAGVSQSPRYKVAKRGQDVALRCDPISGHVSLFWYQQALGQGPEFLTYFQNEAQLDKSGLPSDRFFAERPEGSVSTLKIQRTQQEDSAVYLCASSLGGAGGTGELFFGEGSRLTVL.

This clone appeared a few times. The chain links TRBV7-2 to TRBJ1-5, with TRBD1 matching over 8 bases. After removal of 5 bases from V and 6 bases from J, the junction contained 3 bases not matched to a gene. From germline, CDR1 is SGHTA and CDR2 FQGNSA. The CDR3 has 13 residues. As DNA, the CDR3 is TGTGCCAGCAGCGCGACAGGGGTTCAGCCCCAGCATTTT. Translated: CASSATGVQPQHF.

This clone was detected only a few times. The chain joins TRBV5-5 to TRBJ2-1; 10 bases are shared with TRBD1. CDR1 and CDR2 (germline): SGHKS, YYEKEE (reference sequence). This CDR3 has 16 residues. Germline trimming cut 0 bases from V and 8 bases from J; bases unmatched to any gene: 8. As DNA, the CDR3 is TGTGCCAGCAGCTTGGCCGCCGGGGACAGGGGCCATGAGCAGTTCTTC. This sequence encodes CASSLAAGDRGHEQFF.

The chain links TRBV7-9 to TRBJ2-3; unclear D gene. There are 15 residues in the CDR3. Deletions cut 5 bases from V and 5 bases from J, with 17 bases between. The germline CDR1 and CDR2 sequences are SEHNR and FQNEAQ (reference sequence). The CDR3 nucleotides read TGTGCCAGCAGCCACATGTTATCGGTTATAGATACGCAGTATTTT. As protein: CASSHMLSVIDTQYF.

This clone was counted at least ten times. The chain joins TRBV5-5 to TRBJ2-1; unclear D gene. The CDR3 contains 15 residues. Trimming removed 0 bases at V and 2 bases at J, with 9 bases between. Germline CDR1 SGHKS, CDR2 YYEKEE (reference sequence). CDR3 amino acids: CASSLEAETYNEQFF. The CDR3 nucleotides are TGTGCCAGCAGCTTGGAGGCGGAAACCTACAATGAGCAGTTCTTC.

This clone was counted between two and nine times. The V gene is TRBV6-5, the J gene TRBJ2-1; 8 positions agree with TRBD1. V gave up 4 bases and J gave up 8 bases; unmatched junction bases: 10. Per germline, CDR1 MNHEY and CDR2 SVGAGI. This CDR3 has 15 amino acids. Here the CDR3 reads CASSSDRVVGDEQFF. As DNA, the CDR3 is TGTGCCAGCAGTTCGGACAGGGTCGTAGGCGATGAGCAGTTCTTC.

This sequence joins TRBV27 and TRBJ1-4; TRBD1 aligns across 8 bases. Per germline, CDR1 MNHEY and CDR2 SMNVEV (reference sequence). Trimming at V came to 3 bases and at J to 7 bases, leaving 4 bases not matched to a gene. The CDR3 consists of 14 residues. The CDR3, as DNA: TGTGCCAGCAGTTTGACCAGGGGGCTTGAAAAACTGTTTTTT. Its translation: CASSLTRGLEKLFF.

The V call is TRBV28, the J call TRBJ1-5; D is undetermined. The ends were cut back, 4 bases at V and 5 bases at J, with 9 bases in the middle. This CDR3 is 13 amino acids long. The germline gives CDR1 MDHEN, CDR2 SYDVKM. The CDR3 region has the DNA TGTGCCAGCAGTTCCGGGAATTATCAGCCCCAGCATTTT. This sequence encodes CASSSGNYQPQHF.

In its sample, this clone was seen a few times. This rearrangement joins TRBV5-4 to TRBJ2-3; D is possibly TRBD2 (6 bases). CDR1 is SGHNT, CDR2 YYREEE, per germline (reference sequence). V was trimmed by 4 bases and J by 5 bases, leaving 14 bases between them. The CDR3 has 14 amino acids. The CDR3 region is CASSDRAAGDTQYF. CDR3 nucleotides: TGTGCCAGCAGCGATCGAGCAGCGGGAGATACGCAGTATTTT.

The rearrangement links TRBV4-1 to TRBJ2-5, with 8 bases that match TRBD2. The V segment lost 0 bases and the J segment 5 bases; nucleotides outside the gene matches: 5. The CDR3 totals 15 residues. From germline, CDR1 is MGHRA and CDR2 YSYEKL. CDR3 sequence reads: CASSQDQRGYETQYF. In DNA form, the CDR3 reads TGCGCCAGCAGCCAAGATCAGCGGGGGTACGAGACCCAGTACTTC.